This TCR beta chain was captured in a study of post-analysis software for immune sequencing data. Study-wide findings and caveats: Roughly five TRBV segments appeared more often in patients than in controls, and TRBV5-6, TRBV5-1 and TRBV20-1 were among these. Strong co-clustering by F measure was seen for same-batch samples.

As regards this clonotype: Its antigen remains unidentified.

Carried by the TCR beta cDNA libraries were unique molecular identifiers. Input populations of about 0.95 to 10 million T cells gave rise to roughly 0.5 million cDNA molecules. A single record per CDR3 protein comes from TCRdb applying MiXCR to the PCR reads. The sample carries hundreds of thousands of distinct CDR3 sequences, 25% to 30% recorded once. With 3 bases clipped from V and 4 bases from J, the junction kept 6 bases outside the gene matches. Per the germline V gene, CDR1 is DFQATT and CDR2 is SNEGSKA (reference sequence). The CDR3 length is 14 residues. The chain employs TRBV20-1 and TRBJ1-5, with 7 nucleotides matching TRBD1. The sequence was obtained from a girl aged 10-17 years with multiple sclerosis. The material sequenced was blood. CDR3 protein: CSASDLDRNQPQHF. In DNA form, the CDR3 reads TGCAGTGCTAGTGATTTGGACAGGAATCAGCCCCAGCATTTT.